These T cell receptor beta chains were read from a single sample in a study of Tregs in tolerant kidney transplant recipients. Assay: immunoSEQ multiplex PCR; the TCRdb copy retains only in-frame clones and omits some. The data hold 60,000 or so clones, with 80% to 90% observed a single time. The sequenced sample was CD4+ T cells from blood. The receptors were gathered from a human donor in good health. The CDR3 runs from the conserved cysteine through the conserved F or W. Each record gives: clone size, J gene, V gene, D gene, CDR3 DNA, CDR3 protein. The D gene is left open where the match is weak. Not every row has a clone size; where given, it reads once, few, many or a size class.

size: .
J: TRBJ2-3
V: TRBV7-9
D: .
DNA: TGTGCCAGCAGCGCCCGGACAGTAAGACGGGATACGCAGTATTTT
CDR3: CASSARTVRRDTQYF

size: .
J: TRBJ1-1
V: TRBV5-5
D: .
DNA: TGTGCCAGCAGCTTTACAGGGTTTTGGGACACTGAAGCTTTCTTT
CDR3: CASSFTGFWDTEAFF

size: .
J: TRBJ2-3
V: TRBV5-5
D: .
DNA: TGTGCCAGCAGCCCGGGACTCGTTAGCACAGATACGCAGTATTTT
CDR3: CASSPGLVSTDTQYF

size: few
J: TRBJ1-4
V: TRBV5-1
D: .
DNA: TGCGCCAGCAGCCATCGGGCGGAACCTAATGAAAAACTGTTTTTT
CDR3: CASSHRAEPNEKLFF

size: .
J: TRBJ1-6
V: TRBV18
D: .
DNA: TGTGCCAGCTCACCATTGGAGGCGAGCTCCTATAATTCACCCCTCCACTTT
CDR3: CASSPLEASSYNSPLHF

size: .
J: TRBJ1-3
V: TRBV19
D: .
DNA: TGTGCCAGTAGGGAGGTTCGCTCTGGAAACACCATATATTTT
CDR3: CASREVRSGNTIYF

size: .
J: TRBJ2-6
V: TRBV30
D: .
DNA: TGTGCCTCCCCTCCTGGGGGCATTGGGGCCAACGTCCTGACTTTC
CDR3: CASPPGGIGANVLTF

size: .
J: TRBJ1-5
V: TRBV7-2
D: .
DNA: TGTGCCAGCAGCCCTGGGACCGTGGTTAGCAATCAGCCCCAGCATTTT
CDR3: CASSPGTVVSNQPQHF

size: .
J: TRBJ2-3
V: TRBV7-6
D: TRBD1
DNA: TGTGCCACCCCCGGGACAGAGACAGATACGCAGTATTTT
CDR3: CATPGTETDTQYF

size: .
J: TRBJ2-7
V: TRBV4-2
D: .
DNA: TGTGCCAGCAGCCAAGATGGGGACTACGAGCAGTACTTC
CDR3: CASSQDGDYEQYF

size: .
J: TRBJ1-6
V: TRBV7-8
D: .
DNA: TGTGCCAGCAGCTCGATGGGGGCTGGGGGTTCACCCCTCCACTTT
CDR3: CASSSMGAGGSPLHF

size: .
J: TRBJ1-6
V: TRBV6-1
D: TRBD1
DNA: TGTGCCAGCAGCAGACAGGGCTCCTATAATTCACCCCTCCACTTT
CDR3: CASSRQGSYNSPLHF

size: once
J: TRBJ2-7
V: TRBV5-1
D: .
DNA: TGCGCCAGCAGCTTTAACGAGAGGAGCTCCTACGAGCAGTACTTC
CDR3: CASSFNERSSYEQYF

size: .
J: TRBJ1-6
V: TRBV4-3
D: TRBD1
DNA: TGCGCCAGCAGCCAAGGGCTCCCCGGGACAGGGGGCTCCTATAATTCACCCCTCCACTTT
CDR3: CASSQGLPGTGGSYNSPLHF

size: .
J: TRBJ1-2
V: TRBV11-3
D: .
DNA: TGTGCCAGCAGCTCTATCACTAACTATGGCTACACCTTC
CDR3: CASSSITNYGYTF

size: .
J: TRBJ1-2
V: TRBV19
D: TRBD1
DNA: TGTGCCAGTAGACAGGACAGGGAGAATGGCTACACCTTC
CDR3: CASRQDRENGYTF